This T cell receptor (beta chain) was recovered during a study of blood T cell repertoires in COVID-19. The overall study: Whether acute or convalescent, the COVID-19 samples came from the United States, Italy and Spain. PBMCs, B-cell-depleted T cells, or T cells provided the cDNA or gDNA that made up the material.

Original methodology: Estimation of nucleated cell counts relied on the amplification of reference gene primers. TCRdb's copy holds only in-frame clones and misses some; the assay was immunoSEQ multiplex PCR. D and trimming were read from the DNA, whereas the V and J calls and clone size are those reported in that table. This sample has over 85,000 clones; roughly 80% occur once, and the top ten carry roughly a tenth. The CDR3 totals 16 residues. J was trimmed by 8 bases and V by 2 bases; bases with no gene match: 8. CDR1 and CDR2 (germline): MNHEY, SVGEGT. The genes are TRBV6-2 or TRBV6-3 and TRBJ2-1, with 11 bases identical to TRBD1. The source is a man in his 60s with active or convalescent COVID-19. The sequenced sample consisted of peripheral blood. In DNA form, the CDR3 reads TGTGCCAGCAGTTACCCTCCGGGACAGGGGGTCGATGAGCAGTTCTTC. Its protein is CASSYPPGQGVDEQFF.